The next 9 T cell receptor beta chains were all read from a single sample in a study of blood T cell repertoires in COVID-19. Here immunoSEQ multiplex PCR was the method, and the copy in TCRdb shows in-frame clones only, minus some. The table records roughly 260,000 clones, approximately 82% of them present only once. The sample consisted of peripheral blood. The receptors stem from a woman under 30 with acute or convalescent COVID-19.

This chain connects TRBV7-6 to TRBJ1-1; D is perhaps TRBD1 (5 bases). Trimming cost V 0 bases and J 4 bases, with 12 bases left between them. The CDR3 spans 15 residues. Per germline, CDR1 SGHVS and CDR2 FNYEAQ. The CDR3 region has the DNA TGTGCCAGCAGCTTAGCGCAGGGCTGGACCACTGAAGCTTTCTTT. The encoded protein is CASSLAQGWTTEAFF.

The genes are TRBV15 and TRBJ1-1, with D maybe TRBD1 (6 bases). This CDR3 comprises 17 residues. The germline V gene encodes CDR1 LNHNV and CDR2 YYDKDF (reference sequence). The germline V and J ends were trimmed by 2 bases and 2 bases, with 18 bases remaining between them. DNA of the CDR3: TGTGCCACCAGCAGAATGAGACAGACAGGAGTAAACACTGAAGCTTTCTTT. Its protein product is CATSRMRQTGVNTEAFF.

V gene TRBV11-2 combines with J gene TRBJ1-5, with TRBD1 matching over 10 bases. The CDR3 has 14 amino acids. Trimming removed 5 bases from V and 7 bases from J; junction bases left unmatched: 5. Germline CDR1 SGHAT, CDR2 FQNNGV. The CDR3 here is CASSRQGAGQPQHF. CDR3 nucleotides: TGTGCCAGCAGCAGACAGGGGGCCGGGCAGCCCCAGCATTTT.

The V gene is TRBV14, the J gene TRBJ1-1; D is unclear. V dropped 4 bases and J dropped 3 bases, with 3 bases sitting between them. Germline CDR1 is SGHDN and CDR2 is FVKESK. The CDR3 extends over 11 amino acids. The CDR3 region has the DNA TGTGCCAGCAGCCTCTACACTGAAGCTTTCTTT. Translation: CASSLYTEAFF.

The rearrangement joins TRBV4-3 to TRBJ1-1; tentatively, D is TRBD1 (6 bases). The V end lost 4 bases, the J end lost 5 bases, and 14 bases lay between the germline ends. From germline, CDR1 is LGHNA and CDR2 YSLEER. This CDR3 contains 14 residues. The chain's CDR3 is CASSLEQGLTEAFF. The CDR3 DNA sequence: TGCGCCAGCAGCCTAGAACAGGGTCTGACTGAAGCTTTCTTT.

The chain carries TRBV28 and TRBJ2-2, with a possible D match to TRBD1 (6 bases). Germline CDR1 and CDR2: MDHEN and SYDVKM. CDR3 size: 15 residues. Between the trimmed V and J ends, which lost 6 bases and 8 bases, there was a span of 19 bases. DNA of the CDR3: TGTGCCAGCAGAGCTAACAGGGTTAGGAGGGGGGAGCTGTTTTTT. Protein: CASRANRVRRGELFF.

The rearrangement links TRBV4-3 to TRBJ2-3; 7 bases align to TRBD2. With V trimmed by 1 base and J by 4 bases, 8 bases remained unmatched. This CDR3 contains 16 residues. Germline CDR1 LGHNA, CDR2 YSLEER. CDR3 DNA: TGCGCCAGCAGCCAAGTTGGTGGGAGGGCCGCAGATACGCAGTATTTT. Protein sequence: CASSQVGGRAADTQYF.

V and J are TRBV28 and TRBJ1-5, with a tentative D call TRBD1 (5 bases). Trimming took 3 bases from V and 3 from J, leaving 9 bases between them. Germline values: CDR1 MDHEN, CDR2 SYDVKM. The length of the CDR3 is 14 residues. In DNA form, the CDR3 reads TGTGCCAGCAGTTTCGTGGGGCCCAATCAGCCCCAGCATTTT. It specifies CASSFVGPNQPQHF.

The sample holds a few counts of this clone. The chain joins TRBV19 to TRBJ1-4, with TRBD1 matching over 8 bases. After removal of 4 bases from V and 7 bases from J, the junction contained 8 bases not matched to a gene. Germline CDR1 and CDR2: LNHDA and SQIVND (reference sequence). This CDR3 is built from 15 residues. CDR3 DNA sequence: TGTGCCAGTAGTAGTTCCGGGACAGGTTCTGAAAAACTGTTTTTT. Amino acid sequence: CASSSSGTGSEKLFF.